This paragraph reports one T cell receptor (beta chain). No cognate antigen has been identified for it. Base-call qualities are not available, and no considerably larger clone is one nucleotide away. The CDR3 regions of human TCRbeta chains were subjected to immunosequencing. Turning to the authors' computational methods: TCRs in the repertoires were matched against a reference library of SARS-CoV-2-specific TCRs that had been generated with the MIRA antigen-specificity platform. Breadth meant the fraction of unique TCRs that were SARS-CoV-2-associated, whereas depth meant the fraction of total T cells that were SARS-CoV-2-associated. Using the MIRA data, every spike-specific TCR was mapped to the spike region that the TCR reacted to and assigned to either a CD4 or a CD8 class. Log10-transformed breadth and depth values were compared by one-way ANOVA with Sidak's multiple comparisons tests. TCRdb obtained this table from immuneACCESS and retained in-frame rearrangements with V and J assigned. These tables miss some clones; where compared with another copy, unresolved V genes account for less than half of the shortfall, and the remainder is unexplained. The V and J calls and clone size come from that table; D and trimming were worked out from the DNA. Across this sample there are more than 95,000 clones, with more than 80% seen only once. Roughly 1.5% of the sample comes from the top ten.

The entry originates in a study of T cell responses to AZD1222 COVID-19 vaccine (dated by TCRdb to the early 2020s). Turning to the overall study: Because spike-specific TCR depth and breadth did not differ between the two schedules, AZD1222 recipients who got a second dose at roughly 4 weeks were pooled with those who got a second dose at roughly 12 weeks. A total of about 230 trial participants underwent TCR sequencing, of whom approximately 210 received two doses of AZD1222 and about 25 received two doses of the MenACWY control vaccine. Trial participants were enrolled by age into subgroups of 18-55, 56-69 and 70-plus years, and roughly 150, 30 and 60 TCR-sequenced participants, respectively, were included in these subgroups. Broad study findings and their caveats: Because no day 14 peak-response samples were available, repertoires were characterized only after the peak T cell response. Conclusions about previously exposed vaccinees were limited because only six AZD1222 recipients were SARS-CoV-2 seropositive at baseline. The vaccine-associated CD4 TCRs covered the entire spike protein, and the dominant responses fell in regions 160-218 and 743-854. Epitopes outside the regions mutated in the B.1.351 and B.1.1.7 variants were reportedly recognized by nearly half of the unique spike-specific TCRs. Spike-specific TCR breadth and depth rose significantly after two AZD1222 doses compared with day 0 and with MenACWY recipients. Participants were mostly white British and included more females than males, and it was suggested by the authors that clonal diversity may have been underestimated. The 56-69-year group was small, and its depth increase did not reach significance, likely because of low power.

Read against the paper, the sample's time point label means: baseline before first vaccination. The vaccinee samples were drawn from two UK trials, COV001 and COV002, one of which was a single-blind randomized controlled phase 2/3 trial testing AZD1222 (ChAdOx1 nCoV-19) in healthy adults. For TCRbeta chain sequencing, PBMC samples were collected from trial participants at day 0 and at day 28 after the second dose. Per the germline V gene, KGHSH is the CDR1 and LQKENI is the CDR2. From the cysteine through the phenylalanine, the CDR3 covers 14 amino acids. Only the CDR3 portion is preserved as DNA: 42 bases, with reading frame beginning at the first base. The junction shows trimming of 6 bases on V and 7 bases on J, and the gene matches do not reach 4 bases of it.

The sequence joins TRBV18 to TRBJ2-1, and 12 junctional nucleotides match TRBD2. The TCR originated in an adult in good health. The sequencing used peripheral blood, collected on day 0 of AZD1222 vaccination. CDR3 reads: CASSPTSGSNEQFF. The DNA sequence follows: TGTGCCAGCTCCCCGACTAGCGGGAGTAATGAGCAGTTCTTC. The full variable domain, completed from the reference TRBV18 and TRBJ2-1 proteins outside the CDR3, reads NAGVMQNPRHLVRRRGQEARLRCSPMKGHSHVYWYRQLPEEGLKFMVYLQKENIIDESGMPKERFSAEFPKEGPSILRIQQVVRGDSAAYFCASSPTSGSNEQFFGPGTRLTVL.